The 20 T cell receptor beta chains reported below all come from one sample, sequenced in a study of T cells after somatic rescue of genetic block. Repertoires were generated with immunoSEQ multiplex PCR, while TCRdb's copy carries only in-frame clones and drops some. In the table there are about 70,000 clones, about 92% of which are singletons. The specimen was peripheral blood mononuclear cells (PBMCs). The receptors come from a man aged 35 to 55.

The chain has TRBV10-3 and TRBJ1-5; no definite D call. V was trimmed by 6 bases and J by 5 bases, leaving 11 bases between them. The germline V gene has CDR1 ENHRY and CDR2 SYGVKD. The CDR3 extends over 13 amino acids. CDR3 loop: CAIRVDEHQPQHF. DNA of the CDR3: TGTGCCATCAGGGTAGATGAGCATCAGCCCCAGCATTTT.

The chain couples TRBV7-9 to TRBJ1-1, with D possibly being TRBD1 (6 bases). CDR1 and CDR2 from the germline V gene are SEHNR and FQNEAQ (reference sequence). This CDR3 comprises 14 residues. Trimming left V 2 bases short and J 10 bases short, with 17 bases between. CDR3 sequence reads: CASSLKGDRGRAFF. CDR3 bases: TGTGCCAGCAGCTTAAAGGGGGATCGTGGACGAGCTTTCTTT.

The chain links TRBV9 to TRBJ2-3, with 9 positions matching TRBD2. The V gene's germline CDR1 is SGDLS and CDR2 YYNGEE. V lost 1 base to trimming and J lost 3 bases; unmatched junction nucleotides: 3. The CDR3 is 15 residues long. The CDR3 region is CASSVRSGGTDTQYF. The CDR3 region has the DNA TGTGCCAGCAGCGTACGTAGCGGGGGAACAGATACGCAGTATTTT.

The chain carries TRBV4-1 and TRBJ1-1; 9 positions agree with TRBD1. Germline assignment: CDR1 MGHRA and CDR2 YSYEKL. The V segment lost 4 bases and the J segment 7 bases; nucleotides outside the gene matches: 4. The CDR3 extends over 13 amino acids. This chain's CDR3 is CASSRDRALEAFF. DNA for the CDR3: TGCGCCAGCAGCCGGGACAGGGCACTTGAAGCTTTCTTT.

This clone appeared a few times. The CDR3 here is CASSRDREWDQPQHF. The CDR3 bases are TGTGCCAGCAGTCGGGACAGGGAATGGGATCAGCCCCAGCATTTT. The chain carries TRBV2 and TRBJ1-5; 9 bases line up with TRBD1. The V and J ends lost 5 bases and 5 bases, in that order; junction bases with no gene match: 7. This CDR3 region has 15 residues. CDR1 is SNHLY, CDR2 FYNNEI, per germline.

The chain has TRBV7-8 and TRBJ1-5; D gene unclear. Trimming left V 2 bases short and J 0 bases short, with 5 bases between. Germline V CDR1 and CDR2: SGHVS, FQNEAQ. CDR3 size: 14 residues. CDR3 loop: CASSLWDSNQPQHF. As DNA, the CDR3 is TGTGCCAGCAGCTTATGGGATAGCAATCAGCCCCAGCATTTT.

The gene calls are TRBV7-2 and TRBJ1-2, with TRBD1 matching over 9 bases. V trimming: 1 base; J trimming: 4 bases; junction bases outside the gene matches: 7. Germline V gives CDR1 SGHTA, CDR2 FQGNSA. This CDR3 has 16 amino acids. The CDR3, as DNA: TGTGCCAGCAGCTTAGGGGGACAGGGATCGTCCTATGGCTACACCTTC. Translating gives CASSLGGQGSSYGYTF.

The chain is built from TRBV29-1 and TRBJ2-3; D may be TRBD1 (6 bases). The V and J ends lost 6 bases and 0 bases respectively, with 10 bases between them. Germline assignment: CDR1 SQVTM and CDR2 ANQGSEA. This CDR3 comprises 13 residues. Here the CDR3 reads CSVVGQSTDTQYF. The CDR3 DNA reads TGCAGCGTCGTCGGACAGAGCACAGATACGCAGTATTTT.

This clone turned up a few times. The V gene is TRBV6-4, the J gene TRBJ1-5; 7 bases align to TRBD1. The CDR3 totals 14 residues. CDR1 is MRHNA and CDR2 is SNTAGT in the germline V gene. J gave up 2 bases and V 11 bases, and 9 bases lay outside the gene matches. The CDR3 nucleotides are TGTGCCTGGTGGGACAGTGAGCGCAATCAGCCCCAGCATTTT. This sequence encodes CAWWDSERNQPQHF.

The V call is TRBV2, the J call TRBJ2-2; 9 positions agree with TRBD1. Germline lookup yields CDR1 SNHLY and CDR2 FYNNEI. Trimming at V came to 6 bases and at J to 4 bases, leaving 6 bases not matched to a gene. The CDR3 contains 15 residues. CDR3 nucleotide sequence: TGTGCCAGCAGCATCCGGACAGGGGCCACCGGGGAGCTGTTTTTT. Amino acids: CASSIRTGATGELFF.

Ten or more counts support this clone. The chain has TRBV19 and TRBJ1-5; possible D gene TRBD1, 5 bases. This CDR3 has 16 residues. Germline-derived CDR1 and CDR2 are LNHDA and SQIVND (reference sequence). The germline V and J ends were trimmed by 5 bases and 0 bases, with 14 bases remaining between them. Here the CDR3 reads CASSLRGSNSNQPQHF. CDR3 DNA: TGTGCCAGTAGTCTCCGGGGGTCGAATAGCAATCAGCCCCAGCATTTT. The variable domain in full, completed from reference TRBV19 and TRBJ1-5, reads DGGITQSPKYLFRKEGQNVTLSCEQNLNHDAMYWYRQDPGQGLRLIYYSQIVNDFQKGDIAEGYSVSREKKESFPLTVTSAQKNPTAFYLCASSLRGSNSNQPQHFGDGTRLSIL.

This chain uses TRBV5-6 with TRBJ1-3, with 7 bases lining up with TRBD1. From germline, CDR1 is SGHDT and CDR2 YYEEEE. The V segment lost 4 bases and the J segment 0 bases; nucleotides outside the gene matches: 7. CDR3 length equals 16 residues. The CDR3 is CASSGWTGRSGNTIYF. CDR3 DNA sequence: TGTGCCAGCAGCGGGTGGACAGGCCGCTCTGGAAACACCATATATTTT.

The chain carries TRBV7-3 and TRBJ2-7; tentative D call: TRBD2 (5 bases). CDR3 length: 13 amino acids. Germline lookup yields CDR1 SGHTA and CDR2 FQGTGA. V was clipped by 5 bases and J by 3 bases, with 11 bases between them. CDR3 nucleotides: TGTGCCAGCAGCGAGGGTTGGGGCTACGAGCAGTACTTC. It yields the protein CASSEGWGYEQYF.

The chain uses TRBV5-8 and TRBJ2-7, with 12 bases identical to TRBD1. The junction had 10 bases not matched to a gene; V was cut back by 7 bases and J by 5 bases. Germline CDR1 reads SGHTS; CDR2 reads YDEGEE. CDR3 length equals 15 residues. Here the CDR3 reads CASADQGQGAHEQYF. In nucleotides, the CDR3 is TGTGCCAGCGCCGACCAGGGACAGGGGGCTCACGAGCAGTACTTC.

CDR3 nucleotides: TGTGCCATCAGTGAGTACGGACTAACCAATGAGCAGTTCTTC. This gives the protein CAISEYGLTNEQFF. V and J are TRBV10-3 and TRBJ2-1; perhaps TRBD2 as D (6 bases). Trimming pared 1 base from V and 6 bases from J, leaving 10 bases between. Germline V CDR1 and CDR2: ENHRY, SYGVKD. There are 14 residues in the CDR3.

V is TRBV19 and J is TRBJ2-1; 12 bases are shared with TRBD1. CDR1 LNHDA and CDR2 SQIVND come from the germline V gene (reference sequence). This CDR3 has 14 residues. The V and J ends lost 10 bases and 6 bases, in that order; junction bases with no gene match: 7. The CDR3 reads CATQPGQGANEQFF. CDR3 nucleotide sequence: TGTGCCACCCAACCGGGACAGGGGGCCAATGAGCAGTTCTTC. Complete variable domain (other parts from reference TRBV19 and TRBJ2-1): DGGITQSPKYLFRKEGQNVTLSCEQNLNHDAMYWYRQDPGQGLRLIYYSQIVNDFQKGDIAEGYSVSREKKESFPLTVTSAQKNPTAFYLCATQPGQGANEQFFGPGTRLTVL.

This clone showed up just a few times. The rearrangement uses TRBV6-5 and TRBJ1-3, with a possible D match to TRBD1 (5 bases). V gave up 8 bases and J gave up 0 bases, with 8 bases separating them. The length of the CDR3 is 13 residues. From germline, CDR1 is MNHEY and CDR2 SVGAGI. The CDR3 spells CASGGSSGNTIYF. The CDR3, as DNA: TGTGCCAGCGGGGGGAGCTCTGGAAACACCATATATTTT.

The V call is TRBV19, the J call TRBJ1-6; D is perhaps TRBD1 (5 bases). The CDR3 runs 12 residues. The ends were cut back, 10 bases at V and 6 bases at J, with 10 bases in the middle. CDR1 and CDR2 (germline): LNHDA, SQIVND (reference sequence). The CDR3 region is CATRQGNSPLHF. The CDR3 DNA reads as TGTGCCACCAGGCAGGGTAATTCACCCCTCCACTTT. Together with reference TRBV19 and TRBJ1-6, the CDR3 gives the full variable domain: DGGITQSPKYLFRKEGQNVTLSCEQNLNHDAMYWYRQDPGQGLRLIYYSQIVNDFQKGDIAEGYSVSREKKESFPLTVTSAQKNPTAFYLCATRQGNSPLHFGNGTRLTVT.

The chain has TRBV4-1 and TRBJ1-5; D gene unclear. With 1 base removed from V and 3 bases from J, the gap between germline ends came to 13 bases. Germline V gene data show CDR1 as MGHRA and CDR2 as YSYEKL. There are 16 residues in the CDR3. The CDR3 sequence: CASSQVLDGNNQPQHF. In DNA form, the CDR3 reads TGCGCCAGCAGCCAAGTCTTAGACGGAAACAATCAGCCCCAGCATTTT.

V and J are TRBV30 and TRBJ1-1; D is undetermined. The CDR3 has 15 residues. Germline assignment: CDR1 GTSNPN and CDR2 SVGIG (reference sequence). Trimming removed 3 bases from V and 1 base from J, with 15 bases in between. Here the CDR3 DNA reads TGTGCCTGGAGGCGGCGACCGGTGGGGAACACTGAAGCTTTCTTT. The encoded protein is CAWRRRPVGNTEAFF.